The clone carrying this T cell receptor (beta chain) was found a few times. Its antigen is unknown. Together with a sample-barcoded 5' primer, a J-beta primer mix was included in a second PCR lasting about 7 to 12 cycles. TCRdb redid the calling of the 5' RACE reads with MiXCR, one entry per CDR3 protein. This table has roughly 830,000 distinct CDR3 sequences, approximately 65% appearing once. Trimming removed 4 bases at V and 0 bases at J, with 16 bases between. Germline CDR1 and CDR2: SGDLS and YYNGEE. The CDR3 spans 16 residues. The sample is drawn from a study of blood T cells in healthy people across ages. Findings of the study overall: Older age coincided with a roughly linear decline in TCR beta diversity per million T cells. Long-lived and aged donors differed, with more naive CD4+ cells and higher diversity in the long-lived.

The sequence derives from a man aged 30 to 45 in good health. The chain carries TRBV9 and TRBJ1-2; D unresolved. The specimen was blood. CDR3 in amino acids: CASSPGAWSANYGYTF. DNA of the CDR3: TGTGCCAGCAGCCCAGGAGCGTGGTCGGCTAACTATGGCTACACCTTC.